This T cell receptor (beta chain) was observed in a study of blood T cells in healthy people across ages. The wider study: About one barcoded beta molecule per two T cells was captured by template switching. General study points: Roughly linearly, TCR beta diversity per million T cells fell as age increased.

The CDR3 runs to 15 residues. Trimming pared 4 bases from V and 0 bases from J, leaving 11 bases between. Looked up from germline, CDR1 is MNHEY and CDR2 is SVGEGT. This clonotype was observed a few times. Its antigen is still unknown. The second PCR ran about 6 to 11 cycles with a sample-barcoded 5' primer and J-beta primers. The template-switch adaptor, which had 12 random nucleotides, put a tag on each cDNA molecule. TCRdb re-derived calls from the 5' RACE reads in MiXCR, one entry per CDR3 protein. The top ten hold around 10% of the sample, which has about 1.6 million distinct CDR3 sequences, almost 35% seen once.

The TCR sequence derives from a woman in her 30s in good health. The sequencing input was blood. The chain has TRBV6-2 or TRBV6-3 and TRBJ2-3; tentatively, D is TRBD2 (5 bases). The CDR3 DNA reads as TGTGCCAGCAGTTTGAGGGCGCGGAGCACAGATACGCAGTATTTT. Protein product: CASSLRARSTDTQYF.